These 15 T cell receptor beta chains were sequenced from one sample in a study of OX40 agonist ivuxolimab in advanced cancers. Assay: immunoSEQ multiplex PCR; the TCRdb copy retains only in-frame clones and omits some. The sample lists about 69,000 clones, about 89% occurring once. Specimen: CD4+ or CD8+ T cells sorted from blood, collected in a trial of the OX40 agonist ivuxolimab. The receptors stem from an adult with an advanced solid tumor such as melanoma, head and neck, liver or kidney cancer.

With respect to this clone: This specimen includes other DNA sequences encoding the same CDR3. The genes are TRBV28 and TRBJ2-3; D may be TRBD2 (6 bases). Trimming shortened V by 9 bases and J by 2 bases, and 15 bases separated the two germline ends. Germline V CDR1 and CDR2: MDHEN, SYDVKM. The length of the CDR3 is 14 residues. Here the CDR3 reads CASFAWGDTDTQYF. CDR3 sequence (DNA): TGTGCCAGTTTCGCTTGGGGGGACACAGATACGCAGTATTTT.

In its sample, this clone was seen a few times. The genes are TRBV29-1 and TRBJ2-7; weak D call: TRBD1 (5 bases). This CDR3 has 12 residues. The germline CDR1 and CDR2 sequences are SQVTM and ANQGSEA. V dropped 6 bases and J dropped 6 bases, with 15 bases sitting between them. This CDR3 is CSVPGSLGEQYF. In nucleotides, the CDR3 is TGCAGCGTCCCAGGGTCGCTAGGCGAGCAGTACTTC.

The chain employs TRBV9 and TRBJ1-2, with 10 bases aligning to TRBD1. The CDR3 is 16 residues long. From germline, CDR1 is SGDLS and CDR2 YYNGEE. Losses at the gene ends were 3 bases for V and 2 bases for J; bases not matched to a gene: 7. The CDR3: CASSAAPGQGNYGYTF. The CDR3 coding sequence is TGTGCCAGCAGCGCCGCCCCGGGACAGGGGAACTATGGCTACACCTTC.

The gene calls are TRBV7-2 and TRBJ1-6; 7 nucleotides align to TRBD1. CDR3 size: 15 residues. The J segment lost 5 bases and the V segment lost 4 bases, leaving 5 bases of the junction unmatched. Germline-derived CDR1 and CDR2 are SGHTA and FQGNSA. DNA of the CDR3: TGTGCCAGCAGCTCTAGGACAGGTCATAATTCACCCCTCCACTTT. Encoded protein: CASSSRTGHNSPLHF.

The rearrangement joins TRBV18 to TRBJ2-3; D is ambiguous. CDR1 is KGHSH, CDR2 LQKENI, per germline. The V end was cut by 3 bases, the J end by 10 bases, with 17 bases between. This CDR3 contains 14 residues. CDR3 loop: CASSPGLPPVAQYF. The CDR3 DNA follows: TGTGCCAGCTCACCGGGCCTCCCCCCAGTTGCGCAGTATTTT.

V is TRBV11-2 and J is TRBJ1-3; D gene ambiguous. CDR1 SGHAT and CDR2 FQNNGV come from the germline V gene. V gave up 5 bases and J gave up 2 bases, with 13 bases separating them. The CDR3 has 15 amino acids. CDR3: CASSNLGSAGNTIYF. The CDR3 nucleotides read TGTGCCAGCAGCAATTTAGGGTCCGCTGGAAACACCATATATTTT.

This sequence joins TRBV2 and TRBJ1-4; perhaps TRBD1 as D (6 bases). Per the germline V gene, CDR1 is SNHLY and CDR2 is FYNNEI. There are 13 residues in the CDR3. V was cut by 2 bases and J by 10 bases, with 11 bases left in between. The CDR3 region has the DNA TGTGCCAGCAGTGAAATGGGGGGCGTAAAACTGTTTTTT. It encodes CASSEMGGVKLFF.

The genes are TRBV19 and TRBJ1-5; D gene unclear. The CDR3 loop spans 17 amino acids. The V gene's germline CDR1 is LNHDA and CDR2 SQIVND (reference sequence). V was pared by 1 base and J by 0 bases, with 13 bases between. The DNA of the CDR3 is TGTGCCAGTAGTATAGTACGGCAGCGTTATAGCAATCAGCCCCAGCATTTT. It encodes CASSIVRQRYSNQPQHF. Based on the CDR3 plus reference TRBV19 and TRBJ1-5, the full variable domain is DGGITQSPKYLFRKEGQNVTLSCEQNLNHDAMYWYRQDPGQGLRLIYYSQIVNDFQKGDIAEGYSVSREKKESFPLTVTSAQKNPTAFYLCASSIVRQRYSNQPQHFGDGTRLSIL.

DNA of the CDR3: TGTGCCACCGGACAGGGATTCCAGCCCCAGCATTTT. Its protein is CATGQGFQPQHF. V usage is TRBV10-3 and J usage is TRBJ1-5; TRBD1 matches 8 bases. V lost 10 bases to trimming and J lost 7 bases; unmatched junction nucleotides: 6. Per germline, CDR1 ENHRY and CDR2 SYGVKD. The CDR3 consists of 12 residues.

This chain connects TRBV7-9 to TRBJ2-3; no definite D call. V was pared by 2 bases and J by 3 bases, with 9 bases between. Germline assignment: CDR1 SEHNR and CDR2 FQNEAQ (reference sequence). This CDR3 region has 14 residues. Here the CDR3 DNA reads TGTGCCAGCAGCTTAAGGCAGGAGACAGATACGCAGTATTTT. Translated: CASSLRQETDTQYF.

V usage is TRBV5-4 and J usage is TRBJ2-3; 8 bases line up with TRBD2. From germline, CDR1 is SGHNT and CDR2 YYREEE (reference sequence). The CDR3 length is 15 residues. Germline trimming cut 1 base from V and 3 bases from J; bases unmatched to any gene: 4. Written as DNA, the CDR3 is TGTGCCAGCAGCTTGATGGCTAGCGGGACAGATACGCAGTATTTT. Protein sequence: CASSLMASGTDTQYF.

The genes are TRBV10-3 and TRBJ2-1; D is unresolved. V dropped 6 bases and J dropped 0 bases, with 12 bases sitting between them. The V gene's germline CDR1 is ENHRY and CDR2 SYGVKD. The length of the CDR3 is 15 residues. As DNA, the CDR3 is TGTGCCATCAGCGCGGACCTAAGCTCCTACAATGAGCAGTTCTTC. It translates to CAISADLSSYNEQFF.

This clone is a singleton in its sample. The genes are TRBV10-1 and TRBJ2-2; D may be TRBD2 (5 bases). CDR3 size: 14 residues. V lost 4 bases and J lost 5, with 11 bases in between. The germline gives CDR1 WNHNN, CDR2 SYGVQD (reference sequence). The CDR3 nucleotides are TGCGCCAGCAGTGTCGACCTAGCAACCGGGGAGCTGTTTTTT. As protein: CASSVDLATGELFF.

The chain uses TRBV7-8 and TRBJ1-1; D is undetermined. Germline V lookup: CDR1 SGHVS, CDR2 FQNEAQ. The CDR3 has 16 residues. V gave up 5 bases and J gave up 3 bases, with 19 bases separating them. CDR3 in DNA: TGTGCCAGCAGCCTCCAGACGTTTGGGTCCTACACTGAAGCTTTCTTT. It codes for CASSLQTFGSYTEAFF.

V is TRBV5-1 and J is TRBJ2-7; 9 nucleotides agree with TRBD2. CDR3 length: 13 residues. Germline V gives CDR1 SGHRS, CDR2 YFSETQ. V trimming: 4 bases; J trimming: 6 bases; junction bases outside the gene matches: 5. DNA of the CDR3: TGCGCCAGCAGCCCGGGACTAGCTCCCGAGCAGTACTTC. It is translated as CASSPGLAPEQYF.